This passage covers 8 T cell receptor beta chains from one sample sequenced in a study of post-analysis software for immune sequencing data. Study-wide results and limits: Included in a set of four or five TRBV segments more frequent in patients than controls were TRBV5-6, TRBV5-1 and TRBV20-1.

These receptors have no known antigen. Libraries were made from TCR beta cDNA, and they carried unique molecular identifiers. TCRdb passed the PCR reads through MiXCR, listing each CDR3 protein once. In the table there are approximately 440,000 distinct CDR3 sequences, less than 45% of which are singletons. Sequencing input: blood. The receptors here all came from a girl between 5 and 17 years old with multiple sclerosis.

A word on this clonotype: Being one base from a much bigger clone, this may be a read error. The chain employs TRBV18 and TRBJ2-5; D is undetermined. CDR3 size: 14 residues. Germline CDR1 is KGHSH and CDR2 is LQKENI. CDR3 nucleotides: TGTGCCGGCTCAACACGGACGGTACAAGAGACCCAGTACTTC. As protein: CAGSTRTVQETQYF.

This chain uses TRBV7-2 with TRBJ1-1, with D unclear. The germline V gene encodes CDR1 SGHTA and CDR2 FQGNSA. The V end lost 0 bases, the J end lost 1 base, and 9 bases lay between the germline ends. This CDR3 is built from 15 residues. The CDR3 DNA reads TGTGCCAGCAGCTTAGCGCAGGCGACGAACACTGAAGCTTTCTTT. It codes for CASSLAQATNTEAFF.

This rearrangement joins TRBV27 to TRBJ1-2; TRBD1 matches at 7 bases. V trimming: 2 bases; J trimming: 7 bases; junction bases outside the gene matches: 4. CDR3 length: 13 residues. Germline V CDR1 and CDR2: MNHEY, SMNVEV (reference sequence). The CDR3 bases are TGTGCCAGCAGTTTAGAGGGGGCCAGTGGCTACACCTTC. Protein product: CASSLEGASGYTF.

Here the CDR3 DNA reads TGTGCCAGCAGTAGGGGACAGGGAGGGACGTCTGGCTACACCTTC. Protein product: CASSRGQGGTSGYTF. The chain has TRBV12-3 or TRBV12-4 and TRBJ1-2; 9 bases line up with TRBD1. The CDR3 is 15 amino acids. Trimming at V came to 5 bases and at J to 7 bases, leaving 11 bases not matched to a gene.

This chain links TRBV5-1 with TRBJ2-7, with D unclear. The ends were cut back, 0 bases at V and 0 bases at J, with 13 bases in the middle. Germline loops: CDR1 SGHRS, CDR2 YFSETQ. This CDR3 is built from 16 residues. This chain's CDR3 is CASSLGPSRSSYEQYF. The CDR3 nucleotides read TGCGCCAGCAGCTTGGGCCCCTCCCGCAGCTCCTACGAGCAGTACTTC.

The gene calls are TRBV29-1 and TRBJ1-2; maybe TRBD1 (6 bases). CDR1 is SQVTM, CDR2 ANQGSEA, per germline. V dropped 1 base and J dropped 3 bases, with 18 bases sitting between them. The CDR3 contains 16 residues. CDR3 sequence (DNA): TGCAGCGTTGAAGTCAGGGGTAGTGGCTGGGACTATGGCTACACCTTC. Its protein product is CSVEVRGSGWDYGYTF.

This clonotype appeared many times. The chain uses TRBV5-1 and TRBJ2-5; D is possibly TRBD1 or TRBD2 (5 bases each). The germline V gene has CDR1 SGHRS and CDR2 YFSETQ. Trimming pared 7 bases from V and 2 bases from J, leaving 9 bases between. The CDR3 has 12 residues. The CDR3 loop is CASGTAQETQYF. The CDR3 coding sequence is TGCGCCAGCGGGACGGCACAAGAGACCCAGTACTTC. The whole variable domain, remainder taken from reference TRBV5-1 and TRBJ2-5, is KAGVTQTPRYLIKTRGQQVTLSCSPISGHRSVSWYQQTPGQGLQFLFEYFSETQRNKGNFPGRFSGRQFSNSRSEMNVSTLELGDSALYLCASGTAQETQYFGPGTRLLVL.

V is TRBV4-1 and J is TRBJ2-1; 10 nucleotides align to TRBD2. The CDR3 runs to 18 residues. After removal of 0 bases from V and 12 bases from J, the junction contained 17 bases not matched to a gene. Germline assignment: CDR1 MGHRA and CDR2 YSYEKL. CDR3 region: CASSQDRGTSVTRVGQFF. For the CDR3, the DNA is TGCGCCAGCAGCCAAGACCGCGGGACTAGCGTCACTCGGGTTGGGCAGTTCTTC.